This TCR beta chain was identified during a study of blood T cells in healthy people across ages. Germline V CDR1 and CDR2: SGHKS, YYEKEE (reference sequence). This CDR3 is 16 amino acids long. With 1 base clipped from V and 2 bases from J, the junction kept 8 bases outside the gene matches. A second about 7 to 12 cycle PCR used barcoded and J-beta primers. Carrying 12 random nucleotides, a template-switch adaptor labeled each individual cDNA molecule. One entry per CDR3 protein, called by TCRdb with MiXCR from the 5' RACE reads. The repertoire holds 800,000 to 950,000 distinct CDR3 sequences, just under 30% seen once, with roughly 10% in the top ten. These same data were also listed under a study on T cells of mothers and their children. From that second work: The entire RNA extract went into cDNA synthesis at approximately 1.5 ug per 15 ul.

This receptor was obtained from a woman aged 40-49 years in good health. The V and J genes are TRBV5-5 and TRBJ1-2, with 7 bases identical to TRBD1. The sample taken for sequencing was blood. The CDR3 protein is CASSLSGSGGNYGYTF. CDR3 nucleotide sequence: TGTGCCAGCAGCTTGTCAGGGTCAGGGGGGAACTATGGCTACACCTTC.